This T cell receptor beta chain is drawn from a study of T cell changes during pregnancy in multiple sclerosis. Here immunoSEQ multiplex PCR was the method, and the copy in TCRdb shows in-frame clones only, minus some. This sample has tens of thousands of clones, with almost 97% found just once. V gave up 5 bases and J gave up 2 bases; unmatched junction bases: 6. The CDR3 totals 14 residues. Germline values: CDR1 SGHVS, CDR2 FQNEAQ. The sequencing here drew on CD8+ T cells from peripheral blood mononuclear cells, taken after pregnancy. The sequence came from a female donor with multiple sclerosis, enrolled in a pregnancy study. The chain combines TRBV7-8 with TRBJ2-7; 7 nucleotides agree with TRBD1. CDR3 nucleotide sequence: TGTGCCAGCAGCAACCGGGACAGAACCTACGAGCAGTACTTC. Protein: CASSNRDRTYEQYF.